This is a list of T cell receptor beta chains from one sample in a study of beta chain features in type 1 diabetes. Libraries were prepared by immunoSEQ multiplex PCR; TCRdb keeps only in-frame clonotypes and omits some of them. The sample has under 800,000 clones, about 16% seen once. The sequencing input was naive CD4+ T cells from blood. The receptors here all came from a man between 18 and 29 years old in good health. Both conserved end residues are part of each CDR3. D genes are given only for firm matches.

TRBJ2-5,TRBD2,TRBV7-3,CASSAGLAGGLETQYF
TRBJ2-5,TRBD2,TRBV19,CASSIAGGHETQYF
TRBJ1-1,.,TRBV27,CASSSSGRNTEAFF
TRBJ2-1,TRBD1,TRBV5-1,CASSLEGQGAPEQFF
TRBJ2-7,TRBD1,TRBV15,CATSRGTGETYEQYF
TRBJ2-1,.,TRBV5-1,CASSPLTASSYNEQFF
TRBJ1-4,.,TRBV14,CASSQRQVWGGLTTNEKLFF
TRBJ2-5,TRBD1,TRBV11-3,CASSGDRGQETQYF
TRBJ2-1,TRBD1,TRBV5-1,CASSLLGQGQKFF
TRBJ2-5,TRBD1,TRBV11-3,CASSSGQGAKTQYF
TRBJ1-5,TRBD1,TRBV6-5,CASSRTGGGNQPQHF
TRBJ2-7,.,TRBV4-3,CASSQGLSYEQYF
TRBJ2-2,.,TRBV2,CASSITGFTGELFF
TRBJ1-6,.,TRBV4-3,CASSQEAAVDHSLHF
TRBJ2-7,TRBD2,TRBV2,CASRLGLAGGISSYEQYF
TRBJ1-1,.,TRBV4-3,CASSRLRTENTEAFF
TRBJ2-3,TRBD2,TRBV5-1,CASSLTGLAGVTQYF
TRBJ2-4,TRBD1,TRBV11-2,CASSSPGQGLAKNIQYF